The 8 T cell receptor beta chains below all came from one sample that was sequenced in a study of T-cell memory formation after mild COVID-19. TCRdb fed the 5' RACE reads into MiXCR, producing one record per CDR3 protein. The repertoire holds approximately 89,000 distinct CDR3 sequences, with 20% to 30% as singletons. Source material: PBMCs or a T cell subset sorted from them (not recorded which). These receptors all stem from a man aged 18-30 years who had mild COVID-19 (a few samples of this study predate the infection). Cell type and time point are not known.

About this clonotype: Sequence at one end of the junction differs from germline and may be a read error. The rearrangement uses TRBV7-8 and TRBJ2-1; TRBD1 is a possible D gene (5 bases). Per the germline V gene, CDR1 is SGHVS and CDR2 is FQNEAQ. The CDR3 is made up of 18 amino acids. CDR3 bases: TGTGCCAGCTGCTTGCGTTTAGGGGAAGTCGACTCCTACAATGAGCAGTTCTTC. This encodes CASCLRLGEVDSYNEQFF.

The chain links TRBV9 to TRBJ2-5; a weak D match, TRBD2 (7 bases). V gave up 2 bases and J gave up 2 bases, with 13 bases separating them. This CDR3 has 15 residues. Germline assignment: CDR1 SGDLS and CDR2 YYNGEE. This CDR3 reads CASSVGGGLQETQYF. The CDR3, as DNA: TGTGCCAGCAGCGTGGGGGGGGGCCTACAAGAGACCCAGTACTTC.

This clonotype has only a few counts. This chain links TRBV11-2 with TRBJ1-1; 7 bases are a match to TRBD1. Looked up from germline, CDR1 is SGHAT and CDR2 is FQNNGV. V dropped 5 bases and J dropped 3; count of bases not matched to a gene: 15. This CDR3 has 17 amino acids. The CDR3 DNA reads TGTGCCAGCAGCACCGCCGGTACAGGGGTTTGGGACACTGAAGCTTTCTTT. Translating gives CASSTAGTGVWDTEAFF.

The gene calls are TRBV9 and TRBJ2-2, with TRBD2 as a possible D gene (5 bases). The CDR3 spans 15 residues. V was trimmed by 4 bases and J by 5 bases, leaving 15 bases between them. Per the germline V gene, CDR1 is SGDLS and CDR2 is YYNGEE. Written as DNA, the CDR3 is TGTGCCAGCAGCCCCCGCGCAGAGGGAACCGGGGAGCTGTTTTTT. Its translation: CASSPRAEGTGELFF.

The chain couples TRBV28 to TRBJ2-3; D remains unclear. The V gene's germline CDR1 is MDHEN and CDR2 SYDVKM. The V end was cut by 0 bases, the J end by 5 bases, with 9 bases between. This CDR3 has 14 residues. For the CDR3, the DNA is TGTGCCAGCAGTTTATGGAGGACCCGAGATACGCAGTATTTT. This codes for CASSLWRTRDTQYF.

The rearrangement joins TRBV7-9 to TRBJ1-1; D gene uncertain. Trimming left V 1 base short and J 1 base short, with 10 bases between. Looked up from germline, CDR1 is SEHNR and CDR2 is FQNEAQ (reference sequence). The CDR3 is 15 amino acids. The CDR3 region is CASSLVGLKNTEAFF. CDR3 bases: TGTGCCAGCAGCTTAGTTGGACTCAAGAACACTGAAGCTTTCTTT.

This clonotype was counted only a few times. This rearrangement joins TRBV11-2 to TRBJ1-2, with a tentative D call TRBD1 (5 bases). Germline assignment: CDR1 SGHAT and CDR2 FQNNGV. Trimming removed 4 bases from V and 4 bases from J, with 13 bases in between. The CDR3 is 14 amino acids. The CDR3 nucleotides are TGTGCCAGCAGCTCCGGGACTTATGGCTATGGCTACACCTTC. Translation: CASSSGTYGYGYTF.

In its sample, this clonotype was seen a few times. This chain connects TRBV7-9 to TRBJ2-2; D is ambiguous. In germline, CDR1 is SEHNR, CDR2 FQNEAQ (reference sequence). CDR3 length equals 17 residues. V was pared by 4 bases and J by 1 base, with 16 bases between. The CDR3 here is CASSSHRTIENTGELFF. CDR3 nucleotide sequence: TGTGCCAGCAGCTCACACCGGACGATCGAGAACACCGGGGAGCTGTTTTTT.